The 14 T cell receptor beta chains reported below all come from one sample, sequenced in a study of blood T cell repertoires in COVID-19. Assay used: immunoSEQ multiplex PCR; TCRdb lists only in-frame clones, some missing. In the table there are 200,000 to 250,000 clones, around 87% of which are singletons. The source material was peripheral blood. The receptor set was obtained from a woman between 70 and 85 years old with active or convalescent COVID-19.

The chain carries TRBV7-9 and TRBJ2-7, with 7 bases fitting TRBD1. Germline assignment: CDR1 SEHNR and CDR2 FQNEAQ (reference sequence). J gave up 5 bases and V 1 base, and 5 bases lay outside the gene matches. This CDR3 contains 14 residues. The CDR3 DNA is TGTGCCAGCAGCTTAGGACAGGGTGTGAACGAGCAGTACTTC. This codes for CASSLGQGVNEQYF.

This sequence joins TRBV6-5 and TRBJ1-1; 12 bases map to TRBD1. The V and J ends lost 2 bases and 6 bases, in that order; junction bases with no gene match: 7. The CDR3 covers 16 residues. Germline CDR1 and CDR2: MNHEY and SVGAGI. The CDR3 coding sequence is TGTGCCAGCAGTTACGGGACAGGGGGCGTCAGGGCTGAAGCTTTCTTT. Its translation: CASSYGTGGVRAEAFF.

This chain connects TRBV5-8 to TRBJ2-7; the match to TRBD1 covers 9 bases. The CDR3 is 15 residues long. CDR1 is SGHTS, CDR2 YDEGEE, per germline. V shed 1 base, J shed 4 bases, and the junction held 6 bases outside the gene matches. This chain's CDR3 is CASSLTGGLTYEQYF. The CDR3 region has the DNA TGTGCCAGCAGCTTGACAGGGGGCCTAACTTACGAGCAGTACTTC. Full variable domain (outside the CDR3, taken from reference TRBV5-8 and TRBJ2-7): EAGVTQSPTHLIKTRGQQATLRCSPISGHTSVYWYQQALGLGLQFLLWYDEGEERNRGNFPPRFSGRQFPNYSSELNVNALELEDSALYLCASSLTGGLTYEQYFGPGTRLTVT.

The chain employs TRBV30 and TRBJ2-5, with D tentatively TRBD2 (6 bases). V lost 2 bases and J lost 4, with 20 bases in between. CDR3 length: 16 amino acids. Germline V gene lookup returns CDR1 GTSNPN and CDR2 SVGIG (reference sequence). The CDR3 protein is CAWSSPRDWGRETQYF. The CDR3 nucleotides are TGTGCCTGGAGTTCCCCGAGGGACTGGGGTCGAGAGACCCAGTACTTC. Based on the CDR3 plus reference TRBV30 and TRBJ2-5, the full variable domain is SQTIHQWPATLVQPVGSPLSLECTVEGTSNPNLYWYRQAAGRGLQLLFYSVGIGQISSEVPQNLSASRPQDRQFILSSKKLLLSDSGFYLCAWSSPRDWGRETQYFGPGTRLLVL.

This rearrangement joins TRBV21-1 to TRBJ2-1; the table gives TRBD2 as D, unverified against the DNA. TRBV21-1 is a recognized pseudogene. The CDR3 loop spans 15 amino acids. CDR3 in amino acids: CASSCTAGGCNEQFF. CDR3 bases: TGTGCCAGCAGTTGTACAGCGGGGGGCTGCAATGAGCAGTTCTTC.

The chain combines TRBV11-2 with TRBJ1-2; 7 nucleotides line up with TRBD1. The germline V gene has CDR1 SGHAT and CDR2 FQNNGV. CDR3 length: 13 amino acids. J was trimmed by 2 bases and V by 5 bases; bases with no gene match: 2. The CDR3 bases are TGTGCCAGCAGCCCGGGACAGAACTATGGCTACACCTTC. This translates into CASSPGQNYGYTF.

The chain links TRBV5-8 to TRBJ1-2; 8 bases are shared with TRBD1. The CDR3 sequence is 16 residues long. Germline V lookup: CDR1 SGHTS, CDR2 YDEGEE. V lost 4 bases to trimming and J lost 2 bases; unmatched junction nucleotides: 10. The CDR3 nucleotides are TGTGCCAGCAGCCTTCAGACAGGGGTCGGAAACTATGGCTACACCTTC. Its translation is CASSLQTGVGNYGYTF.

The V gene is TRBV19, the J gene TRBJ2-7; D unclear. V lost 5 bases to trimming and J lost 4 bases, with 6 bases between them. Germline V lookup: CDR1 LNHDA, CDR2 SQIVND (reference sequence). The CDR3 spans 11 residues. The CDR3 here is CASSSQYEQYF. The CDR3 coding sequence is TGTGCCAGTAGTTCTCAGTACGAGCAGTACTTC.

CDR3 region: CASSSDRGYEQYF. DNA for the CDR3: TGCGCCAGCAGTTCCGACAGGGGGTACGAGCAGTACTTC. The rearrangement links TRBV4-1 to TRBJ2-7, with 9 nucleotides matching TRBD1. CDR1 and CDR2 (germline): MGHRA, YSYEKL. CDR3 length equals 13 residues. V trimming: 6 bases; J trimming: 4 bases; junction bases outside the gene matches: 4.

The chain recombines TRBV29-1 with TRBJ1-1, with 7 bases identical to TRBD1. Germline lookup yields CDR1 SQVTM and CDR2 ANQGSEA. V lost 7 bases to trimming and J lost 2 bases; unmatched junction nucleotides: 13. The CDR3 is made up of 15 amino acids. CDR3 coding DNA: TGCAGCGCTAGAACAGGGGCCCGATATAACACTGAAGCTTTCTTT. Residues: CSARTGARYNTEAFF.

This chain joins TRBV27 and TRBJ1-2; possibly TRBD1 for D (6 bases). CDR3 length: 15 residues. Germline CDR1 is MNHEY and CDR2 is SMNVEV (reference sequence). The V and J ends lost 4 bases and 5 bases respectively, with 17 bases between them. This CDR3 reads CASSSSLGAGYGYTF. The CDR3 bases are TGTGCCAGCAGTTCTTCCTTGGGGGCGGGTTATGGCTACACCTTC.

CDR3 sequence reads: CASSLGVGGYYEQYF. In DNA, the CDR3 is TGTGCCAGCAGTTTAGGGGTCGGAGGGTACTACGAGCAGTACTTC. The chain combines TRBV27 with TRBJ2-7, with TRBD2 as a possible D gene (6 bases). The CDR3 consists of 15 residues. Germline CDR1 is MNHEY and CDR2 is SMNVEV (reference sequence). Between the trimmed V and J ends, which lost 2 bases and 3 bases, there was a span of 14 bases.

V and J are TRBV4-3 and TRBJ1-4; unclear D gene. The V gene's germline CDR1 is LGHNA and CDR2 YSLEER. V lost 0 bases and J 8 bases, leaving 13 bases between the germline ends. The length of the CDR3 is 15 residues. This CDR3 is CASSQDLGREEKLFF. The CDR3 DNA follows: TGCGCCAGCAGCCAAGATCTTGGTAGGGAGGAAAAACTGTTTTTT.

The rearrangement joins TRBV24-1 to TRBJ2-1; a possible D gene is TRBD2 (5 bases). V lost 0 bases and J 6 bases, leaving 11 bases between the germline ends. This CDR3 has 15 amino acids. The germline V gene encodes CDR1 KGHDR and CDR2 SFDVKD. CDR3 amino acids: CATSDLGGGPNEQFF. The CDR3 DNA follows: TGTGCCACCAGTGATTTGGGCGGAGGCCCCAATGAGCAGTTCTTC.